This T cell receptor beta chain was identified in a study of T cell repertoires in ileal Crohn's disease. For the study at large: Every patient was operated on for stricturing (roughly 60%) or penetrating (39%) complications. Study-level results: Every patient over 26.8% clonality showed endoscopic recurrence. Compared with CD4 T cells, sorted CD8 cells carried more expanded clones.

This clone was detected a few times. No antigen is known for it. There are 17 residues in the CDR3. Trimming stripped 2 bases from V and 2 bases from J, with 15 bases between. CDR1 and CDR2 from the germline V gene are MNHEY and SMNVEV (reference sequence). Produced via immunoSEQ multiplex PCR; TCRdb's table is partial and in-frame only. The sample gives approximately 29,000 clones, about three quarters of which show up once; 5.5% to 7% is in the top ten. The sample consisted of ileal tissue. The sequence derives from an adult with Crohn's disease. The chain recombines TRBV27 with TRBJ1-4; a possible D gene is TRBD1 (6 bases). CDR3 coding DNA: TGTGCCAGCAGTTTACGGGCGGGGGCAAGGACTAATGAAAAACTGTTTTTT. Translation gives CASSLRAGARTNEKLFF.